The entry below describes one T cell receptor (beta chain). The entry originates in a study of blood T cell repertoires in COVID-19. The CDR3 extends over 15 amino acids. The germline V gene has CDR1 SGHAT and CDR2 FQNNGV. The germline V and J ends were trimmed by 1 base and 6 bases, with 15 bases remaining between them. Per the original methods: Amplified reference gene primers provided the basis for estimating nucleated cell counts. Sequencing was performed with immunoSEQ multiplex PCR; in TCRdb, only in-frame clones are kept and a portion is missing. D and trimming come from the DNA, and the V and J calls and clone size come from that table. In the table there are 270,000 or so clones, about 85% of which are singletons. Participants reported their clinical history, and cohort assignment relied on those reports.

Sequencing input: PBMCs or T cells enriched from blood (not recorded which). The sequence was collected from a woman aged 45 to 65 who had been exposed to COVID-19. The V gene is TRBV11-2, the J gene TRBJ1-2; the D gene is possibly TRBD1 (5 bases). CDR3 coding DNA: TGTGCCAGCAGCTTAGGGGACCGGGGGGTTGATGGCTACACCTTC. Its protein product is CASSLGDRGVDGYTF.